Following are 29 T cell receptor beta chains from one sample sequenced in a study of OX40 agonist ivuxolimab in advanced cancers. Library preparation used the immunoSEQ multiplex PCR assay. TCRdb limited this immuneACCESS table to in-frame rearrangements with V and J called. A share of clones is missing; checked studies link under half to unresolved V genes, and the rest is unexplained. Across this sample there are some 62,000 clones, with 84% seen only once. In total, the top ten clones hold more than 8% of the sample. This material consisted of CD4+ or CD8+ T cells sorted from blood, taken in a trial of the OX40 agonist ivuxolimab. These receptor sequences come from an adult with an advanced solid tumor such as melanoma, head and neck, liver or kidney cancer.

Of note for this clone: Within the sample, other DNA sequences also encode this same CDR3. The rearrangement joins TRBV5-1 to TRBJ2-3; no clear D. V lost 0 bases to trimming and J lost 5 bases, with 7 bases between them. Germline values: CDR1 SGHRS, CDR2 YFSETQ. The CDR3 length is 13 residues. CDR3 in amino acids: CASSLEGGDTQYF. In nucleotides, the CDR3 is TGCGCCAGCAGCTTGGAGGGTGGAGATACGCAGTATTTT.

The gene calls are TRBV7-2 and TRBJ2-7; no clear D gene. The CDR3 is made up of 15 amino acids. V lost 0 bases and J 2 bases, leaving 11 bases between the germline ends. Germline CDR1 and CDR2: SGHTA and FQGNSA. CDR3 loop: CASSLASGKPYEQYF. Written as DNA, the CDR3 is TGTGCCAGCAGCTTAGCTTCGGGTAAGCCCTACGAGCAGTACTTC.

The chain uses TRBV6-5 and TRBJ2-1, with unresolved D. Germline loops: CDR1 MNHEY, CDR2 SVGAGI. The CDR3 totals 13 residues. Trimming stripped 8 bases from V and 4 bases from J, with 12 bases between. CDR3 region: CASASLGYNEQFF. CDR3 DNA: TGTGCCAGCGCCAGCCTGGGGTACAATGAGCAGTTCTTC.

The V gene is TRBV7-2, the J gene TRBJ1-1; no firm D call. Between the trimmed V and J ends, which lost 0 bases and 1 base, there was a span of 12 bases. The CDR3 loop spans 16 amino acids. Germline CDR1 is SGHTA and CDR2 is FQGNSA. The CDR3 DNA reads TGTGCCAGCAGCTTAGCCGGCAGGACCAGGAACACTGAAGCTTTCTTT. Translated, it gives CASSLAGRTRNTEAFF.

The genes are TRBV7-3 and TRBJ2-2; 7 bases are a match to TRBD2. Germline-derived CDR1 and CDR2 are SGHTA and FQGTGA. J lost 3 bases, V lost 1 base, and 5 bases had no gene match. The CDR3 runs to 16 residues. The chain's CDR3 is CASSLIKGRDTGELFF. Here the CDR3 DNA reads TGTGCCAGCAGCTTAATAAAGGGGAGGGACACCGGGGAGCTGTTTTTT.

The chain carries TRBV11-3 and TRBJ2-5; 8 bases match TRBD2. This CDR3 contains 16 residues. CDR1 is SGHNT and CDR2 is YENEEA in the germline V gene. V dropped 5 bases and J dropped 5; count of bases not matched to a gene: 13. In DNA, the CDR3 is TGTGCCAGCAGCCGCGCGGGGGGCGAGGAGTGGGAGACCCAGTACTTC. Residues: CASSRAGGEEWETQYF.

This sequence joins TRBV4-2 and TRBJ1-3, with D possibly being TRBD1 (5 bases). Germline CDR1 and CDR2: LGHNA and YNFKEQ. V lost 5 bases and J 0 bases, leaving 11 bases between the germline ends. The CDR3 runs to 15 residues. CDR3 in amino acids: CASSEGLHSGNTIYF. CDR3 sequence (DNA): TGTGCCAGCAGCGAGGGACTCCACTCTGGAAACACCATATATTTT.

The CDR3 region is CASSLTDRSNQPQHF. CDR3 sequence (DNA): TGTGCCAGCAGCTTGACTGACAGGAGCAATCAGCCCCAGCATTTT. This chain joins TRBV11-2 and TRBJ1-5; D perhaps matches TRBD1 (6 bases). Trimming removed 3 bases from V and 1 base from J, with 10 bases in between. This CDR3 is built from 15 residues. The germline gives CDR1 SGHAT, CDR2 FQNNGV.

The rearrangement links TRBV27 to TRBJ1-5; D is uncertain. The V and J ends lost 2 bases and 6 bases respectively, with 14 bases between them. The V gene's germline CDR1 is MNHEY and CDR2 SMNVEV (reference sequence). The CDR3 is made up of 15 amino acids. The CDR3 DNA sequence: TGTGCCAGCAGTTTAACGGCCTACCCAACTCAGCCCCAGCATTTT. It specifies CASSLTAYPTQPQHF.

The chain has TRBV27 and TRBJ1-2; TRBD1 is a possible D gene (5 bases). Trimming took off 0 bases at V and 8 bases at J, with 28 bases between the two ends. This CDR3 spans 19 amino acids. The germline gives CDR1 MNHEY, CDR2 SMNVEV (reference sequence). The CDR3 here is CASSLSRFSSAGQVGGYTF. The CDR3 DNA is TGTGCCAGCAGTTTATCGAGGTTTTCTTCCGCAGGGCAAGTCGGCGGCTACACCTTC.

The CDR3 nucleotides read TGTGCCAGCAGTTTATACCCCAGGGATATAGGGAGGGAGCGTACTGAAGCTTTCTTT. Encoded protein: CASSLYPRDIGRERTEAFF. The chain couples TRBV27 to TRBJ1-1, with D maybe TRBD1 (5 bases). Germline V gene sequence: CDR1 MNHEY, CDR2 SMNVEV (reference sequence). CDR3 length equals 19 residues. The V end lost 1 base, the J end lost 5 bases, and 26 bases lay between the germline ends.

The rearrangement links TRBV9 to TRBJ2-5, with no clear D. V dropped 1 base and J dropped 5 bases, with 15 bases sitting between them. Germline CDR1 reads SGDLS; CDR2 reads YYNGEE. CDR3 length: 15 amino acids. The CDR3 here is CASSVYGRIGETQYF. CDR3 DNA: TGTGCCAGCAGCGTATATGGCCGCATCGGCGAGACCCAGTACTTC.

J is TRBJ2-7 and V is TRBV2; 13 bases match TRBD2. The CDR3 length is 17 residues. The trim removed 6 bases at V and 5 bases at J, leaving 13 bases unmatched. CDR1 SNHLY and CDR2 FYNNEI come from the germline V gene. The CDR3, as DNA: TGTGCCAGCAGGACCAAACATCGACTAGCGGGAGGCAACGAGCAGTACTTC. Translating it yields CASRTKHRLAGGNEQYF.

J is TRBJ2-3 and V is TRBV10-3; unclear D gene. The V end lost 7 bases, the J end lost 4 bases, and 12 bases lay between the germline ends. The V gene's germline CDR1 is ENHRY and CDR2 SYGVKD. The CDR3 is 13 amino acids. For the CDR3, the DNA is TGTGCCATCATGGGCGATTTGGCAGATACGCAGTATTTT. The encoded protein is CAIMGDLADTQYF.

V is TRBV7-9 and J is TRBJ2-1, with TRBD1 identical over 10 bases. J gave up 7 bases and V 5 bases, and 8 bases lay outside the gene matches. From germline, CDR1 is SEHNR and CDR2 FQNEAQ (reference sequence). This CDR3 comprises 15 residues. CDR3 coding DNA: TGTGCCAGCAGCGCGGGGACAGGGGTATGGAATGAGCAGTTCTTC. As protein: CASSAGTGVWNEQFF. Supplemented by reference TRBV7-9 and TRBJ2-1, the full variable domain reads DTGVSQNPRHKITKRGQNVTFRCDPISEHNRLYWYRQTLGQGPEFLTYFQNEAQLEKSRLLSDRFSAERPKGSFSTLEIQRTEQGDSAMYLCASSAGTGVWNEQFFGPGTRLTVL.

The J gene is TRBJ2-4, the V gene TRBV28; D gene uncertain. The germline CDR1 and CDR2 sequences are MDHEN and SYDVKM. Trimming left V 1 base short and J 4 bases short, with 2 bases between. The CDR3 contains 12 residues. DNA of the CDR3: TGTGCCAGCAGTTTATTTAAAAACATTCAGTACTTC. Its translation is CASSLFKNIQYF.

The chain employs TRBV7-9 and TRBJ1-5; 8 bases line up with TRBD1. V shed 5 bases and J 2 bases; nucleotides not matched to a gene: 5. This CDR3 comprises 15 residues. CDR1 is SEHNR, CDR2 FQNEAQ, per germline (reference sequence). CDR3 loop: CASSAGQGGNQPQHF. CDR3 in DNA: TGTGCCAGCAGCGCCGGACAGGGCGGCAATCAGCCCCAGCATTTT. The variable domain in full, with the rest retrieved from reference TRBV7-9 and TRBJ1-5, is DTGVSQNPRHKITKRGQNVTFRCDPISEHNRLYWYRQTLGQGPEFLTYFQNEAQLEKSRLLSDRFSAERPKGSFSTLEIQRTEQGDSAMYLCASSAGQGGNQPQHFGDGTRLSIL.

This clone was recorded once. The rearrangement joins TRBV29-1 to TRBJ1-1; D unresolved. The V end lost 4 bases, the J end lost 6 bases, and 9 bases lay between the germline ends. This CDR3 comprises 11 residues. CDR1 SQVTM and CDR2 ANQGSEA come from the germline V gene. Written as DNA, the CDR3 is TGCAGCGTTGTTGGATCCGCTGAAGCTTTCTTT. This sequence encodes CSVVGSAEAFF.

The V call is TRBV11-1, the J call TRBJ1-3, with TRBD1 as a possible D gene (5 bases). V was pared by 3 bases and J by 0 bases, with 12 bases between. Germline-derived CDR1 and CDR2 are SGHAT and FQDESV (reference sequence). The CDR3 totals 16 residues. Here the CDR3 DNA reads TGTGCCAGCAGCTTGGGACGCAAGAGCTCTGGAAACACCATATATTTT. As protein: CASSLGRKSSGNTIYF.

The chain carries TRBV29-1 and TRBJ1-3; no clear D. Trimming stripped 7 bases from V and 9 bases from J, with 13 bases between. CDR1 is SQVTM and CDR2 is ANQGSEA in the germline V gene. The CDR3 contains 11 residues. The CDR3 sequence: CSGRVLGTIYF. DNA of the CDR3: TGCAGCGGGAGGGTATTAGGCACCATATATTTT.

This clone was seen just once. The rearrangement uses TRBV21-1 and TRBJ2-7; the table names TRBD1, a call not compared with the DNA. TRBV21-1 constitutes a pseudogene. The CDR3 spans 16 residues. For the CDR3, the DNA is TGTGCCAGCAGCAAAGTCGGAAGGACAGCCCCCTACGAGCAGTACTTC. Its translation is CASSKVGRTAPYEQYF.

CDR3 in amino acids: CASSLSQGSFHGYTF. As DNA, the CDR3 is TGTGCCAGCAGCCTATCACAGGGGAGCTTCCATGGCTACACCTTC. The chain links TRBV28 to TRBJ1-2, with 7 bases aligning to TRBD1. Germline CDR1 MDHEN, CDR2 SYDVKM. With 6 bases clipped from V and 6 bases from J, the junction kept 13 bases outside the gene matches. This CDR3 region has 15 residues.

V is TRBV5-4 and J is TRBJ2-7; possible D gene TRBD1, 5 bases. V lost 2 bases and J 5 bases, leaving 11 bases between the germline ends. Germline CDR1 SGHNT, CDR2 YYREEE (reference sequence). The CDR3 runs 13 residues. CDR3: CASSLQARDEQYF. In DNA, the CDR3 is TGTGCCAGCAGCTTACAGGCTAGGGACGAGCAGTACTTC.

The V gene is TRBV29-1, the J gene TRBJ2-1, with 8 bases identical to TRBD1. This CDR3 region has 14 residues. V was clipped by 3 bases and J by 1 base; unmatched bases: 2. The germline V gene has CDR1 SQVTM and CDR2 ANQGSEA. CDR3 bases: TGCAGCGTTGACCACAGGGGGTCCTACAATGAGCAGTTCTTC. Encoded protein: CSVDHRGSYNEQFF.

The V gene is TRBV27, the J gene TRBJ2-2; 8 bases agree with TRBD2. The CDR3 is made up of 16 amino acids. CDR1 is MNHEY and CDR2 is SMNVEV in the germline V gene (reference sequence). The junction had 11 bases not matched to a gene; V was cut back by 5 bases and J by 6 bases. CDR3 region: CASSVSGTRRAGELFF. CDR3 DNA: TGTGCCAGCAGTGTCTCCGGGACTAGACGGGCCGGGGAGCTGTTTTTT.

This chain links TRBV9 with TRBJ1-2, with 8 bases that match TRBD1. J lost 6 bases, V lost 4 bases, and 11 bases had no gene match. Germline CDR1 and CDR2: SGDLS and YYNGEE. This CDR3 is 15 amino acids long. This CDR3 is CASSPYSGGGDGYTF. The CDR3 region has the DNA TGTGCCAGCAGCCCCTATTCAGGGGGCGGTGATGGCTACACCTTC. Full variable domain (rest looked up from reference TRBV9 and TRBJ1-2): DSGVTQTPKHLITATGQRVTLRCSPRSGDLSVYWYQQSLDQGLQFLIQYYNGEERAKGNILERFSAQQFPDLHSELNLSSLELGDSALYFCASSPYSGGGDGYTFGSGTRLTVV.

The J gene is TRBJ1-2, the V gene TRBV28; tentatively, D is TRBD1 (5 bases). The CDR3 contains 13 residues. The germline CDR1 and CDR2 sequences are MDHEN and SYDVKM. The V end lost 6 bases, the J end lost 0 bases, and 8 bases lay between the germline ends. The CDR3 region is CASRRDPNYGYTF. For the CDR3, the DNA is TGTGCCAGCAGACGGGACCCTAACTATGGCTACACCTTC.

The chain is built from TRBV6-5 and TRBJ1-6; weak D call: TRBD1 (5 bases). Germline lookup yields CDR1 MNHEY and CDR2 SVGAGI. V gave up 0 bases and J gave up 8 bases, with 5 bases separating them. The CDR3 has 13 residues. This CDR3 reads CASSYSGDSPLHF. The CDR3, as DNA: TGTGCCAGCAGTTACTCGGGGGATTCACCCCTCCACTTT.

In its sample, this clone was seen a few times. This chain uses TRBV7-2 with TRBJ2-7; D may be TRBD1 (6 bases). There are 16 residues in the CDR3. V was trimmed by 3 bases and J by 4 bases, leaving 19 bases between them. The germline gives CDR1 SGHTA, CDR2 FQGNSA. CDR3 amino acids: CASSFSPLTGEYEQYF. The CDR3 bases are TGTGCCAGCAGCTTCTCCCCTCTGACAGGAGAATACGAGCAGTACTTC.